The 13 T cell receptor beta chains below were found in one sample sequenced in a study of CD8+CD57+ T cells in acquired aplastic anemia. Genomic DNA templated the TCR beta VDJ and CDR3 profiling. MiXCR was run by TCRdb on the reads, yielding one entry per CDR3 protein. Of about 180,000 distinct CDR3 sequences in the sample, around 48% were seen once. CD8+CD57+ cell expansion, shown by flow cytometry, had occurred in the patients selected for sequencing. The specimen sequenced was sorted CD4+, CD8+, or CD8+CD57+ T cells (not recorded which) from PBMCs. All receptors come from a human donor with aplastic anemia.

This clonotype was found a few times. The rearrangement links TRBV27 to TRBJ2-1; TRBD1 aligns across 9 bases. CDR1 is MNHEY, CDR2 SMNVEV, per germline (reference sequence). V was pared by 4 bases and J by 4 bases, with 2 bases of the junction left unmatched. This CDR3 spans 14 amino acids. The CDR3 sequence is CASSSGTGYNEQFF. The CDR3 coding sequence is TGTGCCAGCAGTTCGGGGACAGGGTACAATGAGCAGTTCTTC.

The chain recombines TRBV15 with TRBJ2-5; D is ambiguous. CDR3 length: 12 residues. Trimming left V 1 base short and J 3 bases short, with 3 bases between. CDR1 and CDR2 from the germline V gene are LNHNV and YYDKDF (reference sequence). The CDR3 region is CATSRAKETQYF. The CDR3, as DNA: TGTGCCACCAGCAGAGCGAAAGAGACCCAGTACTTC. Variable domain in full (rest from reference TRBV15 and TRBJ2-5): DAMVIQNPRYQVTQFGKPVTLSCSQTLNHNVMYWYQQKSSQAPKLLFHYYDKDFNNEADTPDNFQSRRPNTSFCFLDIRSPGLGDTAMYLCATSRAKETQYFGPGTRLLVL.

This clonotype has a handful of counts. A junction boundary mismatches the germline segment, possibly from a read error. The chain employs TRBV10-3 and TRBJ1-6; D is unclear. The CDR3 contains 13 residues. Germline assignment: CDR1 ENHRY and CDR2 SYGVKD. CDR3 amino acids: CANSMDQNSPLHF. Here the CDR3 DNA reads TGTGCCAACAGTATGGATCAGAATTCACCCCTCCACTTT.

This clonotype was seen a single time. This chain joins TRBV10-3 and TRBJ2-6; 7 bases align to TRBD1. The CDR3 is made up of 16 amino acids. Germline CDR1 and CDR2: ENHRY and SYGVKD. Trimming removed 3 bases from V and 2 bases from J; junction bases left unmatched: 4. The CDR3 coding sequence is TGTGCCATCAGTGACCTCGGGACAGCTGGGGCCAACGTCCTGACTTTC. This translates into CAISDLGTAGANVLTF.

Concerning this clonotype itself: Being one base from a much bigger clone, this may be a read error. The chain uses TRBV6-1 and TRBJ2-1; 7 nucleotides line up with TRBD1. The CDR3 runs to 15 residues. The germline V gene encodes CDR1 MNHNS and CDR2 SASEGT. The CDR3 sequence: CASSLMTGTNNKQFF. In DNA, the CDR3 is TGTGCCAGCAGCCTGATGACAGGGACAAACAATAAGCAGTTCTTC.

This clonotype came up a few times. The CDR3 DNA follows: TGCAGTGCTAGAGCGGACCGTGAGCAGTTCTTC. As protein: CSARADREQFF. V gene TRBV20-1 combines with J gene TRBJ2-1; D is unresolved. The CDR3 is 11 amino acids. Trimming removed 1 base at V and 9 bases at J, with 7 bases between. Germline CDR1 reads DFQATT; CDR2 reads SNEGSKA (reference sequence).

Many counts were recorded for this clonotype. The chain uses TRBV20-1 and TRBJ1-2, with TRBD1 identical over 7 bases. Germline CDR1 and CDR2: DFQATT and SNEGSKA (reference sequence). CDR3 length: 14 residues. Losses at the gene ends were 1 base for V and 8 bases for J; bases not matched to a gene: 10. CDR3 loop: CSARGQTGIGGYTF. The CDR3 nucleotides read TGCAGTGCTAGAGGCCAGACAGGGATAGGCGGCTACACCTTC.

As concerns this clonotype: A much larger clone lies a single base off, so this may be a read error. The chain carries TRBV5-4 and TRBJ2-5; perhaps TRBD1 as D (7 bases). The CDR3 is 12 amino acids. The germline CDR1 and CDR2 sequences are SGHNT and YYREEE (reference sequence). The V end lost 4 bases, the J end lost 9 bases, and 13 bases lay between the germline ends. CDR3 protein: CASSRTGEAQYF. The CDR3 DNA reads as TGTGCCAGCAGCCGAACAGGGGAGGCCCAGTACTTC.

This clonotype was picked up a small number of times. CDR3 bases: TGTGCCAGCAGCTTAGTGGCAGGTCCAGGTGCCCTCCACTTT. Protein sequence: CASSLVAGPGALHF. The genes are TRBV11-2 and TRBJ1-6; no clear D. V lost 1 base and J 14 bases, leaving 15 bases between the germline ends. Germline-derived CDR1 and CDR2 are SGHAT and FQNNGV. The CDR3 sequence is 14 residues long.

For the CDR3, the DNA is TGTGCCAGCAGTGAACCACTCGTCCCCAACAGGGCTGGAAACACCATATATTTT. Translation gives CASSEPLVPNRAGNTIYF. V gene TRBV25-1 combines with J gene TRBJ1-3; possible D gene TRBD1, 6 bases. Germline V gene lookup returns CDR1 MGHDK and CDR2 SYGVNS. The CDR3 contains 18 residues. V dropped 2 bases and J dropped 2 bases, with 19 bases sitting between them. Complete variable domain (other parts from reference TRBV25-1 and TRBJ1-3): EADIYQTPRYLVIGTGKKITLECSQTMGHDKMYWYQQDPGMELHLIHYSYGVNSTEKGDLSSESTVSRIRTEHFPLTLESARPSHTSQYLCASSEPLVPNRAGNTIYFGEGSWLTVV.

The genes are TRBV3-1 and TRBJ2-3; 11 positions match TRBD2. Germline CDR1 is LGHDT and CDR2 is YNNKEL (reference sequence). V shed 3 bases and J 1 base; nucleotides not matched to a gene: 3. This CDR3 is built from 16 residues. CDR3 DNA: TGTGCCAGCAGCCAGGTAGCGGGAGGGGGCACAGATACGCAGTATTTT. Translation: CASSQVAGGGTDTQYF.

This clonotype was recorded at least ten times. The gene calls are TRBV24-1 and TRBJ1-2; D perhaps matches TRBD1 (5 bases). The V end was cut by 1 base, the J end by 7 bases, with 6 bases between. The CDR3 has 12 amino acids. Germline lookup yields CDR1 KGHDR and CDR2 SFDVKD. The CDR3 loop is CATSDFRVGYTF. The CDR3 nucleotides are TGTGCCACCAGTGATTTCAGGGTTGGCTACACCTTC.

The sample holds one count of this clonotype. Given a much more abundant clone one base away, this may be a read error. The V gene is TRBV6-1, the J gene TRBJ1-5; D not resolved. The germline V gene has CDR1 MNHNS and CDR2 SASEGT. V lost 2 bases to trimming and J lost 6 bases, with 8 bases between them. The CDR3 is made up of 13 amino acids. The CDR3 here is CASSESGSQPQHF. CDR3 sequence (DNA): TGTGCCAGCAGTGAATCGGGGAGTCAGCCCCAGCATTTT.